Detailed here is one T cell receptor beta chain. This sample is drawn from a study of blood T cell repertoires in COVID-19. About the study: The origin of the acute and convalescent COVID-19 samples was the United States, Italy and Spain.

This CDR3 region has 18 residues. V was clipped by 6 bases and J by 2 bases; unmatched bases: 13. Germline lookup yields CDR1 MNHNY and CDR2 SVGAGI (reference sequence). The method was immunoSEQ multiplex PCR; TCRdb's version includes in-frame clones alone and lacks a portion of them. The sample gives 95,000 or so clones, more than 80% of which show up once; 20% to 25% is in the top ten. This chain joins TRBV6-6 and TRBJ2-3; 11 nucleotides align to TRBD2. This clonotype originated in a human donor in a cohort sampled during active COVID-19. Input material: peripheral blood. CDR3 region: CASSRGTSGVYPTDTQYF. As DNA, the CDR3 is TGTGCCAGCAGCCGAGGGACTAGCGGAGTTTATCCCACAGATACGCAGTATTTT.